Reported below is one TCR beta chain. Profiled with immunoSEQ multiplex PCR; TCRdb holds only in-frame clones, not every one. The data show 70,000 to 85,000 clones, with approximately 90% seen just once and less than 0.5% held by the top ten. The data originate from a study of technical replicates of blood from several donors. There are 16 residues in the CDR3. V lost 1 base and J lost 1, with 14 bases in between. Germline loops: CDR1 MNHEY, CDR2 SVGAGI. The chain joins TRBV6-5 to TRBJ2-7; D might be TRBD2 (5 bases). The receptor's source is a human donor in good health. Source material: T cells isolated from PBMCs. The CDR3 here is CASSYYPTIGSYEQYF. DNA for the CDR3: TGTGCCAGCAGTTACTACCCGACTATTGGGTCCTACGAGCAGTACTTC.